This is a list of T cell receptor beta chains from one sample in a study of vaccination effects on CD4 cells after COVID-19. Antigen specificity for these receptors is unknown. The assay was immunoSEQ multiplex PCR, and TCRdb's table has in-frame clones only and misses some. The sample records 20,000 or so clones, roughly 80% being singletons. The sequencing here drew on CD4+ T cells from PBMCs cultured with SARS-CoV-2 spike peptides, taken before COVID-19 vaccination. Every receptor here comes from a human donor who had a prior SARS-CoV-2 infection. Each CDR3 is given with its conserved first and last residue. The D gene is left open where the match is weak. Size is stated for part of the rows, as once, few or many counts, or as a class when the clone is expanded.

J,V,D,length,size,CDR3,DNA
TRBJ2-1,TRBV12-3/TRBV12-4,-,13,-,CASTPTYYNEQFF,TGTGCCAGCACCCCGACATATTACAATGAGCAGTTCTTC
TRBJ1-2,TRBV19,-,15,-,CASSKVGAFYYGYTF,TGTGCCAGTAGCAAGGTGGGGGCTTTTTACTATGGCTACACCTTC
TRBJ1-5,TRBV20-1,-,12,few,CSASKGPGPQHF,TGCAGTGCTAGTAAGGGCCCAGGGCCCCAGCATTTT
TRBJ1-1,TRBV6-2/TRBV6-3,-,15,-,CASSSTRRTNTEAFF,TGTGCCAGCAGTTCTACTAGGCGAACGAACACTGAAGCTTTCTTT
TRBJ2-7,TRBV2,-,14,few,CASNDAGKAYEQYF,TGTGCCAGCAACGACGCCGGGAAAGCCTACGAGCAGTACTTC
TRBJ2-7,TRBV11-2,-,14,-,CASSSVRGRYEQYF,TGTGCCAGCAGCTCCGTACGGGGCAGATACGAGCAGTACTTC
TRBJ1-1,TRBV27,-,14,-,CASRPVRWDTEAFF,TGTGCCAGCAGGCCAGTCCGTTGGGACACTGAAGCTTTCTTT
TRBJ2-7,TRBV5-4,-,16,once,CASSFGPSVSGQEQYF,TGTGCCAGCAGCTTTGGCCCGAGCGTCAGTGGTCAGGAGCAGTACTTC
TRBJ2-2,TRBV19,TRBD1,15,-,CASSDRGNLDGELFF,TGTGCCAGTAGCGACAGGGGTAATTTGGACGGGGAGCTGTTTTTT
TRBJ1-4,TRBV3-1/TRBV3-2,-,15,-,CASSLGRPLNEKLFF,TGTGCCAGCAGCCTGGGTAGACCGTTGAATGAAAAACTGTTTTTT
TRBJ1-5,TRBV2,-,15,-,CASSLDSPRNQPQHF,TGTGCCAGCAGCCTAGACAGCCCGAGAAATCAGCCCCAGCATTTT
TRBJ1-5,TRBV20-1,-,13,-,CSASKGLRQPQHF,TGCAGTGCTAGTAAGGGGCTGAGGCAGCCCCAGCATTTT
TRBJ1-1,TRBV19,-,14,-,CASSITGTRTEAFF,TGTGCCAGTAGTATTACCGGGACAAGGACTGAAGCTTTCTTT
TRBJ1-3,TRBV7-9,-,15,few,CASSPRGNSGNTIYF,TGTGCCAGCAGCCCGCGAGGGAACTCTGGAAACACCATATATTTT
TRBJ2-7,TRBV7-2,-,13,-,CASSLGITYEQYF,TGTGCCAGCAGCTTGGGGATAACCTACGAGCAGTACTTC
TRBJ2-7,TRBV9,-,15,once,CASSVDSFRSYEQYF,TGTGCCAGCAGCGTAGATAGTTTTCGCTCCTACGAGCAGTACTTC
TRBJ2-7,TRBV19,-,14,-,CASRRRGSGNEQYF,TGTGCCAGTAGACGTCGGGGGAGTGGAAACGAGCAGTACTTC
TRBJ2-3,TRBV25-1,-,14,-,CASSEAGITDTQYF,TGTGCCAGCAGTGAGGCAGGGATCACAGATACGCAGTATTTT
TRBJ1-3,TRBV19,-,14,-,CASSVRGAGNTIYF,TGTGCCAGTAGTGTCCGGGGAGCTGGAAACACCATATATTTT
TRBJ1-6,TRBV18,TRBD1,17,-,CASSPRAAGGYNSPLHF,TGTGCCAGCTCACCTCGGGCCGCAGGGGGCTATAATTCACCCCTCCACTTT
TRBJ2-3,TRBV4-2,-,17,-,CASSQIPASEFPDTQYF,TGTGCCAGCAGCCAAATCCCGGCTAGCGAATTCCCAGATACGCAGTATTTT
TRBJ2-3,TRBV5-5,-,15,-,CASSLRVLGGDTQYF,TGTGCCAGCAGCTTGCGGGTTTTGGGTGGAGATACGCAGTATTTT
TRBJ2-1,TRBV5-1,-,16,-,CASSKVGLGGYNEQFF,TGCGCCAGCAGTAAGGTCGGGTTGGGGGGATACAATGAGCAGTTCTTC
TRBJ2-3,TRBV4-2,-,19,-,CASSLQSVGGRASTDTQYF,TGTGCCAGCAGCCTCCAATCCGTGGGGGGCCGCGCTAGCACAGATACGCAGTATTTT
TRBJ2-1,TRBV6-5,-,11,-,CATILVGEQFF,TGTGCCACCATTCTGGTTGGTGAGCAGTTCTTC
TRBJ1-2,TRBV5-5,-,13,-,CASSLGTEYGYTF,TGTGCCAGCAGCTTGGGAACAGAATATGGCTACACCTTC
TRBJ1-4,TRBV5-6,-,14,-,CASSPAGRGEKLFF,TGTGCCAGCAGCCCGGCAGGGCGGGGTGAAAAACTGTTTTTT
TRBJ2-7,TRBV5-1,TRBD2,15,once,CASSLVGLAGDEQYF,TGCGCCAGCAGCTTGGTGGGACTAGCTGGAGACGAGCAGTACTTC
TRBJ1-1,TRBV3-1/TRBV3-2,-,14,-,CASSQLGGRPEAFF,TGTGCCAGCAGCCAGCTCGGGGGGCGACCTGAAGCTTTCTTT
TRBJ1-4,TRBV3-1/TRBV3-2,-,18,-,CASSQSHNLQVDNEKLFF,TGTGCCAGCAGTCAATCCCATAACCTCCAGGTAGACAATGAAAAACTGTTTTTT
TRBJ2-5,TRBV29-1,TRBD1,15,-,CSVKGAVRDPETQYF,TGCAGCGTTAAGGGGGCGGTAAGGGATCCGGAGACCCAGTACTTC